The 13 T cell receptor beta chains given below trace back to one sample, sequenced in a study of blood T cell repertoires in COVID-19. The protocol was immunoSEQ multiplex PCR, while the TCRdb copy is restricted to in-frame clones and leaves out a portion. The sample carries under 130,000 clones, 81% recorded once. Source material: peripheral blood. Source of these receptors: a man older than 75 with acute or convalescent COVID-19.

V and J are TRBV11-2 and TRBJ2-4, with 10 bases lining up with TRBD2. The germline V gene has CDR1 SGHAT and CDR2 FQNNGV. The V and J ends lost 2 bases and 0 bases, in that order; junction bases with no gene match: 7. This CDR3 region has 18 residues. The CDR3, as DNA: TGTGCCAGCAGCTTACAAACTAGCGGGGCACTAGCCAAAAACATTCAGTACTTC. Translating gives CASSLQTSGALAKNIQYF.

This chain links TRBV7-2 with TRBJ2-7; 7 bases line up with TRBD1. CDR1 and CDR2 (germline): SGHTA, FQGNSA. V gave up 5 bases and J gave up 6 bases; unmatched junction bases: 10. The CDR3 extends over 14 amino acids. The CDR3 DNA is TGTGCCAGCAGCGCTCTCACAGGGGCTACCGAGCAGTACTTC. Translation: CASSALTGATEQYF.

The V and J genes are TRBV7-3 and TRBJ1-1; D call uncertain. V lost 4 bases, J lost 1 base, and 7 bases lay in between. Germline V gene data show CDR1 as SGHTA and CDR2 as FQGTGA. This CDR3 is 13 amino acids long. CDR3 sequence reads: CASSSGANTEAFF. The DNA of the CDR3 is TGTGCCAGCAGCTCGGGTGCGAACACTGAAGCTTTCTTT.

The chain joins TRBV18 to TRBJ1-6, with no clear D. V was shortened by 3 bases and J by 7 bases, with 10 bases between the two germline ends. Germline-derived CDR1 and CDR2 are KGHSH and LQKENI. CDR3 length: 14 amino acids. The CDR3 here is CASSPGLENSPLHF. CDR3 nucleotide sequence: TGTGCCAGCTCACCCGGTTTGGAGAATTCACCCCTCCACTTT.

J is TRBJ1-3 and V is TRBV12-5; 8 positions agree with TRBD1. Germline lookup yields CDR1 LGHNT and CDR2 FRNRAP. Losses at the gene ends were 5 bases for V and 3 bases for J; bases not matched to a gene: 3. The CDR3 is made up of 14 amino acids. CDR3 DNA sequence: TGTGCTAGTGGTCACGGACAGGGTGGAAACACCATATATTTT. Residues: CASGHGQGGNTIYF.

This chain joins TRBV29-1 and TRBJ2-6; D is perhaps TRBD2 (6 bases). The V and J ends lost 4 bases and 5 bases respectively, with 12 bases between them. This CDR3 comprises 14 residues. The V gene's germline CDR1 is SQVTM and CDR2 ANQGSEA. In nucleotides, the CDR3 is TGCAGCGTTGCTGGGGGACTTCGGGCCAACGTCCTGACTTTC. This sequence encodes CSVAGGLRANVLTF.

This clone was seen more than once but under ten times. The rearrangement uses TRBV9 and TRBJ2-2; 7 bases are a match to TRBD1. Germline CDR1 is SGDLS and CDR2 is YYNGEE. J lost 1 base, V lost 2 bases, and 5 bases had no gene match. This CDR3 region has 16 residues. The CDR3 loop is CASSVGQAVNTGELFF. The CDR3 region has the DNA TGTGCCAGCAGCGTTGGACAGGCGGTGAACACCGGGGAGCTGTTTTTT.

The chain employs TRBV9 and TRBJ2-7; weak D call: TRBD1 (5 bases). CDR3 length equals 14 residues. CDR1 is SGDLS and CDR2 is YYNGEE in the germline V gene. The germline V and J ends were trimmed by 0 bases and 2 bases, with 9 bases remaining between them. DNA of the CDR3: TGTGCCAGCAGCGTAGGGGGCGCGACCTACGAGCAGTACTTC. Translation gives CASSVGGATYEQYF. Supplemented by reference TRBV9 and TRBJ2-7, the full variable domain reads DSGVTQTPKHLITATGQRVTLRCSPRSGDLSVYWYQQSLDQGLQFLIQYYNGEERAKGNILERFSAQQFPDLHSELNLSSLELGDSALYFCASSVGGATYEQYFGPGTRLTVT.

This clone appeared a few times. This chain links TRBV5-1 with TRBJ2-7; 7 nucleotides align to TRBD1. The CDR3 has 17 amino acids. V dropped 3 bases and J dropped 5; count of bases not matched to a gene: 17. Per germline, CDR1 SGHRS and CDR2 YFSETQ. The CDR3 protein is CASSSTLGQLTTDEQYF. The CDR3 DNA follows: TGCGCCAGCAGCTCGACCTTGGGACAGCTCACAACCGACGAGCAGTACTTC.

The chain has TRBV5-1 and TRBJ1-4; 7 nucleotides agree with TRBD1. The CDR3 contains 16 residues. From germline, CDR1 is SGHRS and CDR2 YFSETQ. With V trimmed by 3 bases and J by 8 bases, 13 bases remained unmatched. The CDR3 coding sequence is TGCGCCAGCAGCTCTACTTTACAGGGGTTAAGCGAAAAACTGTTTTTT. Amino acids: CASSSTLQGLSEKLFF. Full variable domain (missing parts from reference TRBV5-1 and TRBJ1-4): KAGVTQTPRYLIKTRGQQVTLSCSPISGHRSVSWYQQTPGQGLQFLFEYFSETQRNKGNFPGRFSGRQFSNSRSEMNVSTLELGDSALYLCASSSTLQGLSEKLFFGSGTQLSVL.

The rearrangement links TRBV14 to TRBJ1-1, with a tentative D call TRBD1 (5 bases). V lost 4 bases to trimming and J lost 12 bases, with 15 bases between them. This CDR3 contains 12 residues. Per germline, CDR1 SGHDN and CDR2 FVKESK. Here the CDR3 DNA reads TGTGCCAGCAGCCTACTGACAGCCAAGACTTTCTTT. Its protein is CASSLLTAKTFF.

This rearrangement joins TRBV3-1 (or the pseudogene TRBV3-2) to TRBJ2-2; TRBD2 might be the D (5 bases). In germline, CDR1 is LGHDT, CDR2 YNNKEL (reference sequence). Deletions cut 3 bases from V and 3 bases from J, with 11 bases between. There are 15 residues in the CDR3. CDR3 DNA sequence: TGTGCCAGCAGCCATTGGACTGTGGACACCGGGGAGCTGTTTTTT. The encoded protein is CASSHWTVDTGELFF.

By share, this clone counts as medium-sized (0.01 to 0.1%). This chain joins TRBV2 and TRBJ1-4, with D maybe TRBD1 (6 bases). This CDR3 contains 15 residues. Germline CDR1 SNHLY, CDR2 FYNNEI. Trimming shortened V by 6 bases and J by 1 base, and 12 bases separated the two germline ends. This CDR3 is CASSPTGQTNEKLFF. The CDR3 region has the DNA TGTGCCAGCAGCCCGACAGGTCAAACTAATGAAAAACTGTTTTTT.